This passage covers 17 T cell receptor beta chains from one sample sequenced in a study of a mutant IDH1 vaccine in newly diagnosed glioma (dated by TCRdb to about 2021). Antigen specificity for these receptors is unknown. Library preparation used the immunoSEQ multiplex PCR assay. TCRdb limited this immuneACCESS table to in-frame rearrangements with V and J called. A share of clones is missing; checked studies link under half to unresolved V genes, and the rest is unexplained. The sample table shows over 35,000 clones, and 65% to 90% are seen once. Roughly 4.6% of the sample goes to the ten largest clones. The time point label here, explained by the study, means: week 35, safety follow-up. Every vaccine dose consisted of 300 ug of a 20-mer mutant IDH1 peptide in Montanide, administered subcutaneously together with topical imiquimod. Sequences were derived from PBMCs, sampled from a glioma patient whose treatment included an IDH1 peptide vaccine. The receptors here all came from a woman in her 50s with glioma.

V and J are TRBV19 and TRBJ2-1; 9 nucleotides line up with TRBD2. This CDR3 has 16 amino acids. The V segment lost 5 bases and the J segment 4 bases; nucleotides outside the gene matches: 9. Germline V gene sequence: CDR1 LNHDA, CDR2 SQIVND (reference sequence). The CDR3 spells CASSPRGTSRYNEQFF. The CDR3 DNA reads as TGTGCCAGTAGTCCCAGGGGGACTAGCAGGTACAATGAGCAGTTCTTC.

The chain carries TRBV30 and TRBJ1-2, with unresolved D. The germline V gene encodes CDR1 GTSNPN and CDR2 SVGIG (reference sequence). The CDR3 has 11 residues. The V end lost 4 bases, the J end lost 8 bases, and 11 bases lay between the germline ends. DNA for the CDR3: TGTGCCTGGACGGGCATAGGGGGCTACACCTTC. It encodes CAWTGIGGYTF.

The rearrangement uses TRBV20-1 and TRBJ2-3; D is unresolved. V lost 5 bases and J lost 2, with 5 bases in between. The CDR3 has 11 residues. Germline values: CDR1 DFQATT, CDR2 SNEGSKA (reference sequence). The CDR3 sequence: CSAGNTDTQYF. The CDR3 bases are TGCAGTGCTGGAAACACAGATACGCAGTATTTT.

The rearrangement uses TRBV4-1 and TRBJ2-7; D is uncertain. Germline V gene lookup returns CDR1 MGHRA and CDR2 YSYEKL. Trimming removed 0 bases from V and 3 bases from J, with 6 bases in between. This CDR3 comprises 13 residues. CDR3 sequence reads: CASSQDINYEQYF. CDR3 sequence (DNA): TGCGCCAGCAGCCAAGATATCAACTACGAGCAGTACTTC.

This clone came up once. The chain uses TRBV2 and TRBJ1-2, with D possibly matching TRBD1 (5 bases). The CDR3 length is 11 residues. Germline assignment: CDR1 SNHLY and CDR2 FYNNEI. The CDR3 loop reads CASGTVSGYTF. The CDR3 DNA reads as TGTGCATCCGGGACTGTCTCTGGCTACACCTTC.

The DNA of the CDR3 is TGTGCCAGTAGTAACCCGGGGTCCTACGAGCAGTACTTC. It yields the protein CASSNPGSYEQYF. The chain couples TRBV19 to TRBJ2-7; weak D call: TRBD2 (5 bases). CDR3 length: 13 residues. Deletions cut 4 bases from V and 1 base from J, with 8 bases between. The germline V gene has CDR1 LNHDA and CDR2 SQIVND (reference sequence).

The chain is built from TRBV10-1 and TRBJ2-7, with 8 bases aligning to TRBD1. Germline values: CDR1 WNHNN, CDR2 SYGVQD (reference sequence). CDR3 size: 14 residues. Losses at the gene ends were 7 bases for V and 3 bases for J; bases not matched to a gene: 8. Here the CDR3 reads CASKPRGQVYEQYF. CDR3 in DNA: TGCGCCAGCAAACCGCGGGGACAGGTCTACGAGCAGTACTTC.

The genes are TRBV6-5 and TRBJ2-5, with a tentative D call TRBD1 (5 bases). Germline V CDR1 and CDR2: MNHEY, SVGAGI. CDR3 length: 13 amino acids. Trimming shortened V by 0 bases and J by 4 bases, and 6 bases separated the two germline ends. In nucleotides, the CDR3 is TGTGCCAGCAGTTACTCTCAGGGAGAGACCCAGTACTTC. This codes for CASSYSQGETQYF.

The chain uses TRBV7-2 and TRBJ1-5; 8 bases line up with TRBD1. The CDR3 totals 14 residues. The germline V gene has CDR1 SGHTA and CDR2 FQGNSA. J was trimmed by 6 bases and V by 1 base; bases with no gene match: 2. The CDR3 spells CASSLGTGSQPQHF. The CDR3, as DNA: TGTGCCAGCAGCTTAGGGACAGGGAGTCAGCCCCAGCATTTT.

V and J are TRBV13 and TRBJ1-1; no clear D. Germline V gives CDR1 PRHDT, CDR2 FYEKMQ (reference sequence). CDR3 size: 14 residues. Trimming removed 5 bases from V and 3 bases from J, with 13 bases in between. The CDR3 DNA follows: TGTGCCAGCAGCGCACGGCCGGGCTACACTGAAGCTTTCTTT. The encoded protein is CASSARPGYTEAFF.

This sequence joins TRBV5-1 and TRBJ1-2, with 11 bases fitting TRBD1. V shed 4 bases, J shed 3 bases, and the junction held 5 bases outside the gene matches. The length of the CDR3 is 15 residues. Germline lookup yields CDR1 SGHRS and CDR2 YFSETQ. The CDR3 nucleotides are TGCGCCAGCAGCGAGGGGACAGGGGGGGACTATGGCTACACCTTC. This encodes CASSEGTGGDYGYTF.

This clone was seen a handful of times. This CDR3 is CASSLGDRVNSPLHF. CDR3 DNA: TGTGCCAGCAGTTTAGGGGACAGGGTTAATTCACCCCTCCACTTT. V usage is TRBV27 and J usage is TRBJ1-6, with 9 bases fitting TRBD1. The CDR3 consists of 15 residues. Germline lookup yields CDR1 MNHEY and CDR2 SMNVEV (reference sequence). Trimming cost V 2 bases and J 6 bases; bases outside gene matches: 2.

This chain links TRBV30 with TRBJ2-7, with D perhaps matching TRBD1 (6 bases). The V end lost 0 bases, the J end lost 5 bases, and 14 bases lay between the germline ends. Germline CDR1 and CDR2: GTSNPN and SVGIG (reference sequence). The CDR3 contains 14 residues. The CDR3 region has the DNA TGTGCCTGGAGTGTTGGGCAGGGGATCCACGAGCAGTACTTC. This translates into CAWSVGQGIHEQYF.

The chain combines TRBV19 with TRBJ1-4, with 9 bases matching TRBD1. The ends lost 6 bases at V and 8 bases at J; junction bases unmatched: 7. The CDR3 loop spans 14 amino acids. Per germline, CDR1 LNHDA and CDR2 SQIVND (reference sequence). CDR3 coding DNA: TGTGCCAGTAGCTGGACAGGGGTAAGCGAAAAACTGTTTTTT. Its translation: CASSWTGVSEKLFF.

This chain links TRBV10-1 with TRBJ1-1; TRBD1 agrees at 11 bases. CDR1 is WNHNN, CDR2 SYGVQD, per germline (reference sequence). J lost 4 bases, V lost 3 bases, and 4 bases had no gene match. The CDR3 spans 15 residues. In nucleotides, the CDR3 is TGCGCCAGCAGTGAATCCGGGACAGGGGGCACTGAAGCTTTCTTT. Its protein product is CASSESGTGGTEAFF.

There are a few counts of this clone. The chain carries TRBV18 and TRBJ1-2, with 8 bases identical to TRBD1. The CDR3 has 14 residues. After removal of 2 bases from V and 10 bases from J, the junction contained 9 bases not matched to a gene. Germline values: CDR1 KGHSH, CDR2 LQKENI. The CDR3 loop is CASSPTGQGFDYTF. CDR3 DNA: TGTGCCAGCTCACCAACAGGACAGGGTTTTGACTACACCTTC. The whole variable domain, filled in from reference TRBV18 and TRBJ1-2, reads NAGVMQNPRHLVRRRGQEARLRCSPMKGHSHVYWYRQLPEEGLKFMVYLQKENIIDESGMPKERFSAEFPKEGPSILRIQQVVRGDSAAYFCASSPTGQGFDYTFGSGTRLTVV.

The count of this clone is one. The chain uses TRBV19 and TRBJ1-2; D gene ambiguous. CDR3 length equals 12 residues. Trimming cost V 9 bases and J 1 base, with 9 bases left between them. Germline CDR1 is LNHDA and CDR2 is SQIVND (reference sequence). The CDR3 reads CASQRYNYGYTF. The CDR3 coding sequence is TGTGCCAGCCAGCGATATAACTATGGCTACACCTTC.